This T cell receptor (beta chain) was found in a study of cytomegalovirus exposure and HLA in healthy donors. This clone was seen once. Its antigen is undetermined. 13 Jbeta primers and 60 Vbeta primers were used for the PCR. Clones were read by immunoSEQ multiplex PCR, and TCRdb kept only the in-frame ones, dropping some. The data show tens of thousands of clones, roughly 70% seen once. Findings and caveats of the study: The later analysis indicated that the majority of CMV-associated TCR beta chains appeared HLA-restricted.

The trim removed 3 bases at V and 6 bases at J, leaving 3 bases unmatched. The CDR3 extends over 14 amino acids. Germline-derived CDR1 and CDR2 are SGHAT and FQNNGV. The chain combines TRBV11-2 with TRBJ1-2; 11 bases are a match to TRBD1. Sequencing was carried out using PBMCs. This sequence was found in a male donor in good health and CMV-seropositive. This CDR3 is CASSLGQGEDGYTF. CDR3 nucleotide sequence: TGTGCCAGCAGCTTGGGACAGGGGGAAGATGGCTACACCTTC.